This T cell receptor (beta chain) was identified during a study of blood T cell repertoires in COVID-19. Study context: Acute-phase and convalescent COVID-19 samples originated in the United States, Italy and Spain. Sample material is recorded as cDNA or gDNA derived from T cells, B-cell-depleted T cells, or PBMCs.

The table lists this clone with a few counts. In the study's own analysis: Scientists estimated how many nucleated cells there were by amplifying reference gene primers. Here immunoSEQ multiplex PCR was the method, and the copy in TCRdb shows in-frame clones only, minus some. V and J calls and clone size are copied from that table; D and trimming were computed from the DNA. The data hold about 140,000 clones, with 70% to 85% observed a single time. The germline gives CDR1 SNHLY, CDR2 FYNNEI. V was pared by 7 bases and J by 6 bases, with 9 bases of the junction left unmatched. The CDR3 covers 14 residues.

This chain uses TRBV2 with TRBJ2-5; TRBD2 matches 9 bases. The receptor comes from a man in his 60s who had recovered from COVID-19. Sequencing input: peripheral blood. The CDR3 DNA reads TGTGCCAGCACTCCCCTAGCGGGGAGACAGACCCAGTACTTC. Translating it yields CASTPLAGRQTQYF.